This TCR beta chain was found in a study of T-cell reconstitution after alpha-beta-depleted transplantation in children. Study-level points and caveats: It was newly produced T cells that mostly accounted for T-cell counts and diversity one year after transplant. Where alpha-beta T cells came from about two months after transplant was reportedly several hundred expanded graft clones.

Researchers prepared the TCRbeta library using unique molecular identifiers, the study reports. TCRdb processed the PCR reads anew with MiXCR; each CDR3 protein has one entry. The sample yields under 850,000 distinct CDR3 sequences, approximately 14% seen once. The table lists this clonotype with many counts. Its antigen remains unknown. One end of the junction fails to match germline, which may point to a read error. The CDR3 covers 10 residues. The V gene is TRBV12-3 or TRBV12-4, the J gene TRBJ1-1; D ambiguous. This TCR came from a girl aged 2-10 years with congenital amegakaryocytic thrombocytopenia, due to receive a stem cell transplant. Sequencing used PBMCs, obtained before TCRalphabeta/CD19-depleted stem cell transplant. CDR3 region: CASSFSHFVF. CDR3 DNA sequence: TGTGCCAGCAGTTTTTCCCATTTTGTTTTT.